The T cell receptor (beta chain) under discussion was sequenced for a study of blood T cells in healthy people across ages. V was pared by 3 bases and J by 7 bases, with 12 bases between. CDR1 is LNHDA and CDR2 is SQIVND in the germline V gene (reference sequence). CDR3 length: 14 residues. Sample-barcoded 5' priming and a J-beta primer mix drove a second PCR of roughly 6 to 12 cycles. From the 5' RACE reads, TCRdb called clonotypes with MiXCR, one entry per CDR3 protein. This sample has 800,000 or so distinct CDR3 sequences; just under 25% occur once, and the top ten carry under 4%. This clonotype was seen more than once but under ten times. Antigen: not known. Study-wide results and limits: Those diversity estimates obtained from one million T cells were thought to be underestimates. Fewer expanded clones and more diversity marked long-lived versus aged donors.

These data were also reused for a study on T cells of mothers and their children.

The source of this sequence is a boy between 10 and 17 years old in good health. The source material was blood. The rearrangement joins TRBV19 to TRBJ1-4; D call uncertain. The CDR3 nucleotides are TGTGCCAGTAGTATCCCGGCTGGCGGTGAAAAACTGTTTTTT. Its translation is CASSIPAGGEKLFF.